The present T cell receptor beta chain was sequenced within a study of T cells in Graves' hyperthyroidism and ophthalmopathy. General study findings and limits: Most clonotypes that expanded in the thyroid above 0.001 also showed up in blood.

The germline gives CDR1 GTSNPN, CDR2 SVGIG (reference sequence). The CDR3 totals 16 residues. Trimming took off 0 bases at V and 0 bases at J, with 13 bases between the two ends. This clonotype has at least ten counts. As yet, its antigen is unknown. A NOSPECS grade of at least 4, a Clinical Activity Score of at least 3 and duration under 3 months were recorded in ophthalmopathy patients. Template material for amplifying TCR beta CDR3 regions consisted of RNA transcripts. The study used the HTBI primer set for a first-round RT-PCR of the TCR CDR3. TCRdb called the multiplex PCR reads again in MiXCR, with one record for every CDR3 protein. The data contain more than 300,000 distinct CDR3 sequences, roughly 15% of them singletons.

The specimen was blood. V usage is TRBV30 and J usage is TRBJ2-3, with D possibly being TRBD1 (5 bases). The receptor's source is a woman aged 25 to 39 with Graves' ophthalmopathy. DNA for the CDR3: TGTGCCTGGAGTGTGTTGGCAGGGCCTAGCACAGATACGCAGTATTTT. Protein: CAWSVLAGPSTDTQYF.